This T cell receptor (beta chain) comes out of a study of post-analysis software for immune sequencing data. This CDR3 region has 15 residues. Incorporated into the TCR beta cDNA libraries were unique molecular identifiers, which served to reduce PCR and sequencing biases. TCRdb redid the calling of the PCR reads with MiXCR, one entry per CDR3 protein. The sample consists of some 800,000 distinct CDR3 sequences, about 43% of them appearing once. As concerns this clonotype: Its antigen is not identified.

General study findings and limits: TRBV5-6, TRBV5-1 and TRBV20-1 belonged to a set of about 5 TRBV segments that were more frequent in patients than controls. There was significantly lower normalized Chao1 diversity in multiple sclerosis patients than in controls.

The chain is built from TRBV12-3 or TRBV12-4 and TRBJ2-4, with D maybe TRBD2 (5 bases). Matching the DNA end better, TRBJ2-5 makes the J call doubtful. The sequence was collected from a girl between 5 and 17 years old with multiple sclerosis. The sequenced sample was blood. CDR3 DNA: TGTGCCAGCAGTTTCCGGGTGGCGGGCCAAGAGACCCAGTACTTC. It translates to CASSFRVAGQETQYF.